This TCR beta chain was recorded in a study of response to subunit inactivated influenza vaccine. CDR1 SEHNR and CDR2 FQNEAQ come from the germline V gene (reference sequence). This CDR3 has 14 amino acids. The ends were cut back, 6 bases at V and 0 bases at J, with 8 bases in the middle. Each CDR3 protein gets one entry after TCRdb re-called the RT-PCR reads with MiXCR. The profile shows under 850,000 distinct CDR3 sequences, around a sixth of them singletons. The chain couples TRBV7-9 to TRBJ2-2; D is unresolved. This material consisted of PBMCs from blood, taken roughly 5 days after vaccination. The receptor was derived from a man aged 50 to 59 who received an inactivated influenza vaccine. Here the CDR3 reads CASRSPANTGELFF. Here the CDR3 DNA reads TGTGCCAGCAGGTCCCCAGCGAACACCGGGGAGCTGTTTTTT.